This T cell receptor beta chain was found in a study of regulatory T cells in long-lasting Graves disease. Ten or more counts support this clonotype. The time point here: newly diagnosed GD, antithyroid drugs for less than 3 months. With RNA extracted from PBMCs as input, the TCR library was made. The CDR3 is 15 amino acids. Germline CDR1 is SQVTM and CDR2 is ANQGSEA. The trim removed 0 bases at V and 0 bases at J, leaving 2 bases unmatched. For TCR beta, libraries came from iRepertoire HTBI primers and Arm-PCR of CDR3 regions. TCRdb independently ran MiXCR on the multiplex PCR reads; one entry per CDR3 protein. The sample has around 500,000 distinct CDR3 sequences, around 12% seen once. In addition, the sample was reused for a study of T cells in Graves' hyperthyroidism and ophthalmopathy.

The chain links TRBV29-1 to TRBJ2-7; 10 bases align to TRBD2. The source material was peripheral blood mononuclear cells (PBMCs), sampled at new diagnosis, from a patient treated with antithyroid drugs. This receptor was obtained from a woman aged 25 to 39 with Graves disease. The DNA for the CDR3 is TGCAGCGTTGAAGATAGACTAGCGGGCTCCTACGAGCAGTACTTC. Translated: CSVEDRLAGSYEQYF.